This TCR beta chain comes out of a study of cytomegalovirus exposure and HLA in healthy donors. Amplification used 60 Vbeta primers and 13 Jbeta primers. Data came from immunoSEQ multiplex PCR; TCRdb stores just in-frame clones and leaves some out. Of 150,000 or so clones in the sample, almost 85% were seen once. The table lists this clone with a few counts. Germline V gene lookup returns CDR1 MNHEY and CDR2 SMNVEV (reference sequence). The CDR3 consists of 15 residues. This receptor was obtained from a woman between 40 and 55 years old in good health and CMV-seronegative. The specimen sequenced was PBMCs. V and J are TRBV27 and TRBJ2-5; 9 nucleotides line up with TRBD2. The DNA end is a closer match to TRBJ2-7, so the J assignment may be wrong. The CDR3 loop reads CASSFALAGFGEQYF. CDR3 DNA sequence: TGTGCCAGCAGTTTCGCACTAGCGGGCTTCGGCGAGCAGTACTTC.